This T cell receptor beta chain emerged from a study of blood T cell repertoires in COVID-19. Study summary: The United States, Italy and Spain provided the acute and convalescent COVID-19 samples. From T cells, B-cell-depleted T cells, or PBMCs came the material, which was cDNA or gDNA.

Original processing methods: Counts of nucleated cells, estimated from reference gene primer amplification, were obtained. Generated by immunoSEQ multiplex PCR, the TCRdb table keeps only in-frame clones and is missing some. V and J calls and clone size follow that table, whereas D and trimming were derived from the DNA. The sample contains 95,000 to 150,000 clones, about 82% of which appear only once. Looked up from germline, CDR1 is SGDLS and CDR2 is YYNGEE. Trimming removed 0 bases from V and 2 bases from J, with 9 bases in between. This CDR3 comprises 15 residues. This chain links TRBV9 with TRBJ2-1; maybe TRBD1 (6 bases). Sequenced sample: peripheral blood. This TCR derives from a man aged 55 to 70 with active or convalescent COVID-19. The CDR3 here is CASSVGQGTYNEQFF. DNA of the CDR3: TGTGCCAGCAGCGTAGGGCAGGGGACCTACAATGAGCAGTTCTTC.